The present TCR beta chain was sequenced within a study of CD8 T cells in ankylosing spondylitis. Concerning this clonotype: Its antigen is undetermined.

The germline gives CDR1 MGHRA, CDR2 YSYEKL. The V end was cut by 2 bases, the J end by 5 bases, with 13 bases between. The CDR3 consists of 15 residues. TCRdb called the 5' RACE reads again in MiXCR, with one record for every CDR3 protein. The data hold fewer than 400,000 distinct CDR3 sequences, with roughly 8% observed a single time. General study results and limits: CD8+ by phenotype, disease-linked clones were relatively rare in peripheral blood. What seemed typical of ankylosing spondylitis blood was a TCR beta motif built from several highly homologous variants.

The specimen was blood, either unsorted or a sorted T cell fraction (not recorded which). This rearrangement joins TRBV4-1 to TRBJ1-5, with D uncertain. The source of this sequence is a male donor with ankylosing spondylitis. Here the CDR3 reads CASSQTTLIDQPQHF. As DNA, the CDR3 is TGCGCCAGCAGCCAAACGACTTTAATAGATCAGCCCCAGCATTTT.